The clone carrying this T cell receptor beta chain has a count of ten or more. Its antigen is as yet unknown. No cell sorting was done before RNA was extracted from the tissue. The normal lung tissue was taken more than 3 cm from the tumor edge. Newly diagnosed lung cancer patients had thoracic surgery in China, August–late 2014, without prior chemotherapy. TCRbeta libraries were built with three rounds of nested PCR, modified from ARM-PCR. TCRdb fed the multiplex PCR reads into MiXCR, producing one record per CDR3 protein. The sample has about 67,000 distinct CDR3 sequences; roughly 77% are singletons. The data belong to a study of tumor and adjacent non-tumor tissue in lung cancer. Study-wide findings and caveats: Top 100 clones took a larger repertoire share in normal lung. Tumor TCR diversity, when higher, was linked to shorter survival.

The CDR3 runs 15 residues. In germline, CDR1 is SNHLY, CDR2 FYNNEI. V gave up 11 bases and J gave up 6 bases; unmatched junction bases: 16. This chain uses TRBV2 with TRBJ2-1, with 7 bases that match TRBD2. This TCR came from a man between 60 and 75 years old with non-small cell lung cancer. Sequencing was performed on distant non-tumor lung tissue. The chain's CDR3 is CAGGTGTSGGNEQFF. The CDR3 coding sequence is TGTGCCGGAGGTACCGGGACCTCGGGAGGCAATGAGCAGTTCTTC.